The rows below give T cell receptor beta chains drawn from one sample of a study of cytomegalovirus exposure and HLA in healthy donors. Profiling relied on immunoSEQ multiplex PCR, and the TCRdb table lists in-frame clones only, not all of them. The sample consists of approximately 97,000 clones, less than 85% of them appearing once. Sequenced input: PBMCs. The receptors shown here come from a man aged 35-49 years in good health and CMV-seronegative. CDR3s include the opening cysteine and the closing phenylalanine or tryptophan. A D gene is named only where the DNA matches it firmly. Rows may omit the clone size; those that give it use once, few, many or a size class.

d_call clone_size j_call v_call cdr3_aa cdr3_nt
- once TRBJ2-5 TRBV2 CASSRGTEETQYF TGTGCCAGCAGTCGCGGGACAGAAGAGACCCAGTACTTC
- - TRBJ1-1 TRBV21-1 CASSAGTGGAEAFF TGTGCCAGCAGCGCCGGGACAGGGGGCGCCGAAGCTTTCTTT
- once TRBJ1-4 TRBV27 CASKSPSTGRANEKLFF TGTGCCAGCAAGTCGCCTAGCACAGGGCGGGCTAATGAAAAACTGTTTTTT
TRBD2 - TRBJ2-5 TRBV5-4 CASSLEGLAEETQYF TGTGCCAGCAGCTTGGAGGGACTAGCCGAGGAGACCCAGTACTTC
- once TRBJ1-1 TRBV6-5 CASSPLWGANTEAFF TGTGCCAGCAGTCCTCTGTGGGGAGCCAACACTGAAGCTTTCTTT
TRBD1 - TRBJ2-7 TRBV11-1 CASSLVGTGGNEQYF TGTGCCAGCAGCTTAGTTGGGACAGGGGGCAACGAGCAGTACTTC
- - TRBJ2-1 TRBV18 CASSPYRVNYNEQFF TGTGCCAGCTCACCCTACAGGGTAAACTACAATGAGCAGTTCTTC
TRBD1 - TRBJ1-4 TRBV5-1 CASSLEGQGTFPGEKLFF TGCGCCAGCAGCTTGGAGGGACAGGGGACGTTCCCAGGAGAAAAACTGTTTTTT
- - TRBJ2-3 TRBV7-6 CASSLALSTDTQYF TGTGCCAGCAGCTTAGCCTTAAGCACGGATACGCAGTATTTT
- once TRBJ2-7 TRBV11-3 CASSPGRESRQYF TGTGCCAGCAGCCCCGGCAGGGAATCTAGGCAGTACTTC
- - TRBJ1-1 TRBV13 CASSSVGGSAEAFF TGTGCCAGCAGCTCCGTTGGGGGCAGCGCTGAAGCTTTCTTT
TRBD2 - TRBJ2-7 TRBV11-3 CASSFGAGGYEQYF TGTGCCAGCAGCTTTGGAGCGGGGGGGTACGAGCAGTACTTC
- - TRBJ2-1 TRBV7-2 CASSLGGVSYNEQFF TGTGCCAGCAGTCTAGGGGGGGTTTCCTACAATGAGCAGTTCTTC
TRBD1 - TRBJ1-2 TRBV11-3 CASSLGTGYGYTF TGTGCCAGCAGCTTAGGGACAGGGTATGGCTACACCTTC
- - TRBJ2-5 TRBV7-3 CASSSRYQETQYF TGTGCCAGCAGCTCCCGGTACCAAGAGACCCAGTACTTC
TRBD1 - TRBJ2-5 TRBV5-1 CASWTGPNQETQYF TGCGCCAGCTGGACAGGGCCGAACCAAGAGACCCAGTACTTC
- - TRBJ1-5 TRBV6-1 CASSETGANQPQHF TGTGCCAGCAGTGAAACAGGTGCGAATCAGCCCCAGCATTTT
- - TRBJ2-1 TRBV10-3 CAISVGSPTSYNEQFF TGTGCCATCAGTGTTGGTAGTCCCACCTCCTACAATGAGCAGTTCTTC
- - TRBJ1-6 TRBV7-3 CASSSRGGTNNSPLHF TGTGCCAGCAGCTCGCGCGGCGGGACCAATAATTCACCCCTCCACTTT
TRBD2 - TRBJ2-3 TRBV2 CASSVAGGQGDTQYF TGTGCCAGCAGTGTGGCGGGGGGGCAGGGAGATACGCAGTATTTT
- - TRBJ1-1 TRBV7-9 CASSLYGGLSTEAFF TGTGCCAGCAGCTTATATGGAGGGCTTAGCACTGAAGCTTTCTTT
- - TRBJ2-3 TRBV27 CASSLKAVADTQYF TGTGCCAGCAGTTTAAAAGCGGTGGCAGATACGCAGTATTTT
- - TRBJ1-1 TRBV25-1 CASSEKSYGTEAFF TGTGCCAGCAGTGAGAAGAGTTACGGCACTGAAGCTTTCTTT
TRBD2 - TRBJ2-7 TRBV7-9 CASSLTGGGAPEQYF TGTGCCAGCAGCCTTACGGGCGGGGGGGCCCCCGAGCAGTACTTC
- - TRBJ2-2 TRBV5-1 CASSLGPGSRNTGELFF TGCGCCAGCAGCTTGGGACCGGGTTCCCGGAACACCGGGGAGCTGTTTTTT
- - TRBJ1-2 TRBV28 CATSNRDYGYTF TGTGCCACCTCGAACAGGGACTATGGCTACACCTTC
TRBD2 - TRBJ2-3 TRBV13 CASSDGTSGFTDTQYF TGTGCCAGCAGCGATGGGACTAGCGGTTTTACAGATACGCAGTATTTT
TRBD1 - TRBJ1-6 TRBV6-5 CASSTGGGNNSPLHF TGTGCCAGCAGTACAGGGGGCGGAAATAATTCACCCCTCCACTTT